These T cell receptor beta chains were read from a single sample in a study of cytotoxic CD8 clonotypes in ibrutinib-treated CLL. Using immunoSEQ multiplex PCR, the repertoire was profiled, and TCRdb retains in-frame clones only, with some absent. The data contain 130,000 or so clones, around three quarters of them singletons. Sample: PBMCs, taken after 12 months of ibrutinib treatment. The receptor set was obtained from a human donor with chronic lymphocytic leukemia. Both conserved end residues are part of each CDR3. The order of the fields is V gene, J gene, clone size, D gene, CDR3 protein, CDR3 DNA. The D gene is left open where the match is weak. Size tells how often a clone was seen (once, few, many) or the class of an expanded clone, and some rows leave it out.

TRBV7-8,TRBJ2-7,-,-,CASSRRGTGSYEQYF,TGTGCCAGCAGCCGAAGAGGGACCGGTTCCTACGAGCAGTACTTC
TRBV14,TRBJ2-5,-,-,CASSQGTQETQYF,TGTGCCAGCAGCCAAGGAACGCAAGAGACCCAGTACTTC
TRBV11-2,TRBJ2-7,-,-,CASSLYRESDEQYF,TGTGCCAGCAGCTTGTACAGGGAATCCGACGAGCAGTACTTC
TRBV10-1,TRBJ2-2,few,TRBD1,CASSESIGTGKVDGELFF,TGCGCCAGCAGTGAGTCGATTGGGACAGGGAAGGTGGACGGGGAGCTGTTTTTT
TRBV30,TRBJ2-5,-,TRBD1,CARGQDFQETQYF,TGTGCCCGAGGACAGGACTTCCAAGAGACCCAGTACTTC
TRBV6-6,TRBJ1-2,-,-,CASSSGVTIYYGYTF,TGTGCCAGCAGTTCCGGGGTCACAATATACTATGGCTACACCTTC
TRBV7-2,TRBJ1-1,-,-,CASSLDSTNTEAFF,TGTGCCAGCAGCTTAGACAGTACGAACACTGAAGCTTTCTTT
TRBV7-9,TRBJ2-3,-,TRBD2,CASSSPGLAWGTDTQYF,TGTGCCAGCAGCTCCCCGGGACTAGCGTGGGGCACAGATACGCAGTATTTT
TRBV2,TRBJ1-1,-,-,CASRTGLPMNTEAFF,TGTGCCAGCAGAACAGGGTTGCCCATGAACACTGAAGCTTTCTTT
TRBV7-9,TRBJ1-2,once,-,CASSLAGVDYGYTF,TGTGCCAGCAGCTTAGCAGGGGTAGACTATGGCTACACCTTC
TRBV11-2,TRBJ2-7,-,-,CASSSNSDYYEQYF,TGTGCCAGCAGTTCTAATTCGGACTACTACGAGCAGTACTTC
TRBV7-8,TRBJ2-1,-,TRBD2,CASSPRGTSGSDEQFF,TGTGCCAGCAGCCCAAGGGGGACTAGCGGGAGCGATGAGCAGTTCTTC
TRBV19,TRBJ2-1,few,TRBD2,CASSTRTSGRVDEQFF,TGTGCCAGTAGTACCCGGACTAGCGGGAGGGTGGATGAGCAGTTCTTC
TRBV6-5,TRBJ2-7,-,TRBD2,CASRLLAGVPHEQYF,TGTGCCAGCAGGCTACTAGCGGGAGTCCCTCACGAGCAGTACTTC
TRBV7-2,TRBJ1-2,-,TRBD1,CASSLGEAGGEGGYTF,TGTGCCAGCAGCCTTGGGGAAGCAGGGGGAGAGGGTGGCTACACCTTC
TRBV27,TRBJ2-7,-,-,CASSFDSANLYEQYF,TGTGCCAGCAGTTTTGACTCAGCGAACCTCTACGAGCAGTACTTC
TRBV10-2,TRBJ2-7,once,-,CASSEMVYYEQYF,TGCGCCAGCAGTGAGATGGTATACTACGAGCAGTACTTC
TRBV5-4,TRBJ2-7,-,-,CASSAQAGLTSYEQYF,TGTGCCAGCAGCGCCCAAGCAGGACTAACCTCCTACGAGCAGTACTTC
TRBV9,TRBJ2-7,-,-,CASSVVPASAYEQYF,TGTGCCAGCAGCGTAGTTCCAGCTTCGGCCTACGAGCAGTACTTC
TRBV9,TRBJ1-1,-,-,CASSVVPEGTEAFF,TGTGCCAGCAGCGTAGTCCCCGAAGGCACTGAAGCTTTCTTT
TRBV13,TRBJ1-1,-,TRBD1,CASSPRGQLNTEAFF,TGTGCCAGCAGCCCGAGGGGACAGCTGAACACTGAAGCTTTCTTT
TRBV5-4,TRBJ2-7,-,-,CASHEGSSYEQYF,TGTGCCAGCCACGAGGGAAGCTCCTACGAGCAGTACTTC
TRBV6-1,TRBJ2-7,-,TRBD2,CASSEVGLRGARQYF,TGTGCCAGCAGTGAAGTGGGCCTGCGGGGGGCGAGGCAGTACTTC
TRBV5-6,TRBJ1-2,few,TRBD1,CASSWGQGNYGYTF,TGTGCCAGCAGTTGGGGACAGGGGAACTATGGCTACACCTTC
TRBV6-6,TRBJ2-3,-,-,CASSYSGTPDTQYF,TGTGCCAGCAGTTACTCGGGAACCCCAGATACGCAGTATTTT
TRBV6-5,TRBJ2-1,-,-,CASSLGTYNEQFF,TGTGCCAGCAGTCTCGGGACTTATAATGAGCAGTTCTTC
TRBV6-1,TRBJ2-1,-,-,CASREQRTYNEQFF,TGTGCCAGCAGAGAGCAGCGAACCTACAATGAGCAGTTCTTC
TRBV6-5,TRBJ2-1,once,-,CASSYSGVREQFF,TGTGCCAGCAGTTACTCAGGGGTAAGGGAGCAGTTCTTC
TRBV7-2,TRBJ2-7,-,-,CASSSKGHIYEQYF,TGTGCCAGCAGCTCCAAGGGACACATCTACGAGCAGTACTTC
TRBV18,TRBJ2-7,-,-,CASSISPDSYEQYF,TGTGCCAGCTCAATAAGCCCGGACAGCTACGAGCAGTACTTC
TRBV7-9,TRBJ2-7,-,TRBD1,CASAGQGATEQYF,TGTGCCAGCGCGGGACAGGGGGCTACCGAGCAGTACTTC
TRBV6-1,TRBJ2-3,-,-,CASSEGFRFNTDTQYF,TGTGCCAGCAGTGAAGGATTCAGGTTCAACACAGATACGCAGTATTTT
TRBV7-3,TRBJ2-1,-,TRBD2,CASSPNRLAGSYNEQFF,TGTGCCAGCAGTCCCAATAGGCTAGCGGGGTCCTACAATGAGCAGTTCTTC
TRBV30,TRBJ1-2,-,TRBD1,CAWSSDRDGYTF,TGTGCCTGGAGCTCAGACAGGGATGGCTACACCTTC
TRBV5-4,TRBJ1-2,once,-,CASSFSNLRGNYGYTF,TGTGCCAGCAGCTTCTCAAATCTCAGGGGCAACTATGGCTACACCTTC
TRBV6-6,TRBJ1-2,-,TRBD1,CASGDSPFVSYTF,TGTGCCAGCGGGGACAGCCCGTTTGTATCTTACACCTTC
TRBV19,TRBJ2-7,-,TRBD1,CASRGDRFEQYF,TGTGCCAGTAGGGGGGACAGGTTCGAGCAGTACTTC
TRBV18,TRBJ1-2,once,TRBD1,CASSPSGQGYGYTF,TGTGCCAGCTCACCGTCGGGACAGGGATATGGCTACACCTTC
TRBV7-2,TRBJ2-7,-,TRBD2,CASSRGRFDYEQYF,TGTGCCAGCAGCCGCGGGAGGTTTGACTACGAGCAGTACTTC
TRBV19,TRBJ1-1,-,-,CASSIWKNTEAFF,TGTGCCAGTAGTATTTGGAAGAACACTGAAGCTTTCTTT
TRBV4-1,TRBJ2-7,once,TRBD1,CASSQLPGQGAQYF,TGCGCCAGCAGCCAACTTCCGGGACAGGGGGCTCAGTACTTC
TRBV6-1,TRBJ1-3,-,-,CASRWLGGGGNTIYF,TGTGCCAGCAGATGGCTTGGGGGAGGGGGAAACACCATATATTTT
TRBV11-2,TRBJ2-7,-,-,CASRLPGEALGQYF,TGTGCCAGCCGCCTCCCGGGAGAGGCCTTGGGGCAGTACTTC
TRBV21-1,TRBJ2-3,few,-,CASSTPRDRGTDTQYF,TGTGCCAGCAGCACCCCCCGGGACAGGGGAACAGATACGCAGTATTTT
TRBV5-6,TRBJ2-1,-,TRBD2,CASSLILAGNINNEQFF,TGTGCCAGCAGCCTAATACTAGCGGGGAATATTAACAATGAGCAGTTCTTC
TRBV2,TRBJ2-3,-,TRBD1,CASSEYGQGGSQYF,TGTGCCAGCAGTGAATACGGACAGGGTGGTTCGCAGTATTTT
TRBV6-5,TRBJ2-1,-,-,CASSPLASSYNEQFF,TGTGCCAGCAGCCCCCTAGCGAGCTCCTACAATGAGCAGTTCTTC
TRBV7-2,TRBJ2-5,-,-,CASSFSEEETQYF,TGTGCCAGCAGCTTTTCAGAGGAGGAGACCCAGTACTTC
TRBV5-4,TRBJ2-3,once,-,CASSLRNSYTDTQYF,TGTGCCAGCAGCTTGAGAAACAGCTACACAGATACGCAGTATTTT
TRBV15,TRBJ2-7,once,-,CATSRAQGYEQYF,TGTGCCACCAGCAGAGCTCAAGGGTACGAGCAGTACTTC
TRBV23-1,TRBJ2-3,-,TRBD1,CARRARTGDTDTQYF,TGCGCCAGACGGGCCCGGACAGGGGACACAGATACGCAGTATTTT
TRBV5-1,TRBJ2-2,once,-,CASSLGLNTGELFF,TGCGCCAGCAGCTTGGGGCTGAACACCGGGGAGCTGTTTTTT
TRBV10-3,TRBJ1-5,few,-,CAISEIGEGNQPQHF,TGTGCCATCAGTGAAATCGGGGAGGGCAATCAGCCCCAGCATTTT
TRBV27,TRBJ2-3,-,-,CASSLRIPRPDTQYF,TGTGCCAGCAGTTTACGGATCCCACGACCAGATACGCAGTATTTT
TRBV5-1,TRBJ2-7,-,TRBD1,CASSLGPGQSYEQYF,TGCGCCAGCAGCTTGGGGCCGGGACAGTCCTACGAGCAGTACTTC
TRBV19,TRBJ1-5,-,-,CASSFSGNQPQHF,TGTGCCAGTAGTTTTAGCGGGAATCAGCCCCAGCATTTT
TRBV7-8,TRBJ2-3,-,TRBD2,CASSRQGTSTMDTQYF,TGTGCCAGCAGCCGACAAGGGACTAGCACGATGGATACTCAGTATTTT
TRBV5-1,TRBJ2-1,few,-,CASRGNEQFF,TGCGCCAGCAGGGGAAATGAGCAGTTCTTC
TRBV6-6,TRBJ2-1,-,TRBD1,CASSNRGVRQFF,TGTGCCAGCAGTAACAGGGGTGTAAGGCAGTTCTTC